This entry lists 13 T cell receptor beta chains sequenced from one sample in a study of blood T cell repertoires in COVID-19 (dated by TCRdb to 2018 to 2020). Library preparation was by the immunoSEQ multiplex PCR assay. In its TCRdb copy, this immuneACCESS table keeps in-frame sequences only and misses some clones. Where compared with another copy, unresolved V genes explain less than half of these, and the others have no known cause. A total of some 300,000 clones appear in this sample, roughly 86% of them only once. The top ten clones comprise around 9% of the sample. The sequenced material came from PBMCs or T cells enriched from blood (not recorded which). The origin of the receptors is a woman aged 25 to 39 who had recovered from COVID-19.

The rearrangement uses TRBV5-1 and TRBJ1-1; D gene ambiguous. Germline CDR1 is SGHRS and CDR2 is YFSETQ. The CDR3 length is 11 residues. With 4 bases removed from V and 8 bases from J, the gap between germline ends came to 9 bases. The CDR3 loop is CASSLGSEAFF. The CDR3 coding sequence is TGCGCCAGCAGCCTAGGGAGCGAAGCTTTCTTT.

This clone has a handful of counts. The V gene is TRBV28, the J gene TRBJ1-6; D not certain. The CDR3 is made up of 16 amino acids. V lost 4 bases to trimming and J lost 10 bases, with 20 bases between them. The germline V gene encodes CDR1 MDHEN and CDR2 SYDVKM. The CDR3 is CASSSVEGEPSSPLHF. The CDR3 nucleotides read TGTGCCAGCAGTTCCGTCGAGGGTGAACCATCATCACCCCTCCACTTT.

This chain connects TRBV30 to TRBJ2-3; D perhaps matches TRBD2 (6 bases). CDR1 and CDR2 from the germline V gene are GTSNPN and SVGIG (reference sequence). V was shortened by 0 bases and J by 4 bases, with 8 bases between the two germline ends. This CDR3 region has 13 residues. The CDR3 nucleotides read TGTGCCTGGAGTGTGGCGGGGTCAGATACGCAGTATTTT. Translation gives CAWSVAGSDTQYF.

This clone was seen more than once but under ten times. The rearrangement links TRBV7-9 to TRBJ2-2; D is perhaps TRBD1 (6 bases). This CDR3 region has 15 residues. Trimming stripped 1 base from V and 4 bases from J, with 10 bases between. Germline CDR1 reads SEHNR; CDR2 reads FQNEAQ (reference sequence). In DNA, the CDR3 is TGTGCCAGCAGCTTAGTGGACAGCTTCACCGGGGAGCTGTTTTTT. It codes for CASSLVDSFTGELFF.

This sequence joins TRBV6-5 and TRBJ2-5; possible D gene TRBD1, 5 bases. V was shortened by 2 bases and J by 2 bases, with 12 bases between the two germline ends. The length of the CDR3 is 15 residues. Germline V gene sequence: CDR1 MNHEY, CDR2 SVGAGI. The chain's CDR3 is CASSYGGAGQETQYF. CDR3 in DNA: TGTGCCAGCAGTTACGGTGGGGCAGGGCAAGAGACCCAGTACTTC.

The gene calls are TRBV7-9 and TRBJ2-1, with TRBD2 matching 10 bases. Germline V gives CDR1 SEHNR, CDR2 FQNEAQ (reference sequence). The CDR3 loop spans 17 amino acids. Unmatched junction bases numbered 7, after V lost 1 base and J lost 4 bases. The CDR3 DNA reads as TGTGCCAGCAGCTTAGGGCTAGCGGGGGCGGGTTACAATGAGCAGTTCTTC. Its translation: CASSLGLAGAGYNEQFF.

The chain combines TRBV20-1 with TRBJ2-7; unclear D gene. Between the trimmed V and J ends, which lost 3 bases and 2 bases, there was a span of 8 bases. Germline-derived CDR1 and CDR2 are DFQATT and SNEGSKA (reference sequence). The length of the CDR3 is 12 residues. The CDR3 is CSASYKTYEQYF. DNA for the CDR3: TGCAGTGCTAGTTACAAGACCTACGAGCAGTACTTC.

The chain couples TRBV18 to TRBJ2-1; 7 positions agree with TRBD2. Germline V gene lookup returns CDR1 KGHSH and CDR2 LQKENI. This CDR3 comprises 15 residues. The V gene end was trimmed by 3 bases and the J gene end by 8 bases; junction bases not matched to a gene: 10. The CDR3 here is CASSPWSSGRDEQFF. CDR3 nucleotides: TGTGCCAGCTCACCTTGGTCTAGCGGACGGGATGAGCAGTTCTTC.

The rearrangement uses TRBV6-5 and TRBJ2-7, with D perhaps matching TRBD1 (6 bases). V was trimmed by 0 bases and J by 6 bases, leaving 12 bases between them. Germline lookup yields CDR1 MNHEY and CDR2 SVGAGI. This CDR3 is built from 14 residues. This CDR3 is CASSYSTGTGEQYF. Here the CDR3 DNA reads TGTGCCAGCAGTTACTCGACAGGTACGGGCGAGCAGTACTTC.

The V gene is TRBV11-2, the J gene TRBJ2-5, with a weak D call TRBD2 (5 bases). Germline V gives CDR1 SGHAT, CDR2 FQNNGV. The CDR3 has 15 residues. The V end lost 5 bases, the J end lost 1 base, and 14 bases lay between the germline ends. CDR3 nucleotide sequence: TGTGCCAGCAGCCCTCATACACTAGGCCAAGAGACCCAGTACTTC. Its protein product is CASSPHTLGQETQYF. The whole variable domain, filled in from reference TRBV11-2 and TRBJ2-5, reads EAGVAQSPRYKIIEKRQSVAFWCNPISGHATLYWYQQILGQGPKLLIQFQNNGVVDDSQLPKDRFSAERLKGVDSTLKIQPAKLEDSAVYLCASSPHTLGQETQYFGPGTRLLVL.

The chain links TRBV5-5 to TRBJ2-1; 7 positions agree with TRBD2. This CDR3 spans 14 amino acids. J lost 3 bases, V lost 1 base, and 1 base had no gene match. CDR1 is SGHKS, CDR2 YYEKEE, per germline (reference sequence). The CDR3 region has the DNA TGTGCCAGCAGCTTGCGGGAGGACTACAATGAGCAGTTCTTC. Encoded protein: CASSLREDYNEQFF. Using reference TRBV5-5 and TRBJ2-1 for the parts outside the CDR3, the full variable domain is DAGVTQSPTHLIKTRGQQVTLRCSPISGHKSVSWYQQVLGQGPQFIFQYYEKEERGRGNFPDRFSARQFPNYSSELNVNALLLGDSALYLCASSLREDYNEQFFGPGTRLTVL.

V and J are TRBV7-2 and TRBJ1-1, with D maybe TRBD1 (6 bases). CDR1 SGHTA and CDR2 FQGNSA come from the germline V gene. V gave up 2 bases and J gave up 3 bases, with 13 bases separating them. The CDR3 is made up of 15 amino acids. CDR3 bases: TGTGCCAGCAGCTTAACGTTTTCAGGGGACACTGAAGCTTTCTTT. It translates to CASSLTFSGDTEAFF.

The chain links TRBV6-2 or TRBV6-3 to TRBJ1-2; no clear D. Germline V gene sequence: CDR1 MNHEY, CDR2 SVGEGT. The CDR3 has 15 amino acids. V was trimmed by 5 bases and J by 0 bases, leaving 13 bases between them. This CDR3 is CASSNERGTNYGYTF. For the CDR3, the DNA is TGTGCCAGCAGTAACGAGCGGGGAACTAACTATGGCTACACCTTC.